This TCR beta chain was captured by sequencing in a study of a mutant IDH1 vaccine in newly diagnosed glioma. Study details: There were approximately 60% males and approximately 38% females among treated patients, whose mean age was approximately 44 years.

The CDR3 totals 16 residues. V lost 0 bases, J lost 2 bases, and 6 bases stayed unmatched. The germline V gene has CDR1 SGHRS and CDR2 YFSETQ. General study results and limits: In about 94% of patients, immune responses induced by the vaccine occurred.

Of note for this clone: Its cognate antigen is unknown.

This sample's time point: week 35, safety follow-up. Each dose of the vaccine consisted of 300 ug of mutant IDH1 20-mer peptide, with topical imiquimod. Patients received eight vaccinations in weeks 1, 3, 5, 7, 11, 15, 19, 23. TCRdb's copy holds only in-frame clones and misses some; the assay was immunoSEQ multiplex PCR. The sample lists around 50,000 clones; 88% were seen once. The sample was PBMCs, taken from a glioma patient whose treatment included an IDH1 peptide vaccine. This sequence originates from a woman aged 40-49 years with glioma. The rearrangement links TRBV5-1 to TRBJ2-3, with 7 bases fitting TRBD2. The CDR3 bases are TGCGCCAGCAGCTTGGTGCCTAGCGGAAACACAGATACGCAGTATTTT. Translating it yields CASSLVPSGNTDTQYF.